This is a list of T cell receptor beta chains from one sample in a study of T cell responses to AZD1222 COVID-19 vaccine. Using immunoSEQ multiplex PCR, the repertoire was profiled, and TCRdb retains in-frame clones only, with some absent. The sample has around 71,000 clones; roughly four fifths are singletons. Sequenced here: peripheral blood, sampled on day 0 of AZD1222 vaccination. These receptors were obtained from an adult in good health. Both conserved end residues are part of each CDR3. A D gene is named only where the DNA matches it firmly. Size is stated for part of the rows, as once, few or many counts, or as a class when the clone is expanded.

D,J,size,V,length,CDR3,DNA
.,TRBJ2-5,few,TRBV9,13,CASSVRDQETQYF,TGTGCCAGCAGCGTACGAGATCAAGAGACCCAGTACTTC
.,TRBJ2-7,.,TRBV13,10,CASELYEQYF,TGTGCCAGCGAACTCTACGAGCAGTACTTC
TRBD1,TRBJ2-1,.,TRBV6-2/TRBV6-3,16,CASSSRQGSSYNEQFF,TGTGCCAGCAGTTCTAGACAGGGGAGCTCCTACAATGAGCAGTTCTTC
.,TRBJ1-1,.,TRBV4-1,15,CASSQVGQGNTEAFF,TGCGCCAGCAGCCAAGTGGGTCAGGGGAACACTGAAGCTTTCTTT
.,TRBJ2-1,.,TRBV7-8,15,CASSLVASQGNEQFF,TGTGCCAGCAGCTTAGTGGCTTCCCAAGGGAATGAGCAGTTCTTC
TRBD2,TRBJ2-3,few,TRBV11-2,17,CASTPAGVAGLTDTQYF,TGTGCCAGCACCCCCGCCGGGGTAGCGGGGCTCACAGATACGCAGTATTTT
TRBD2,TRBJ2-2,.,TRBV6-5,16,CASSYSPWGGTGELFF,TGTGCCAGCAGTTATTCGCCCTGGGGGGGCACCGGGGAGCTGTTTTTT
.,TRBJ2-5,few,TRBV4-2,14,CASSPWVAGETQYF,TGTGCCAGCAGCCCATGGGTGGCAGGAGAGACCCAGTACTTC
.,TRBJ1-4,.,TRBV5-5,17,CASSSPLGLTTNEKLFF,TGTGCCAGCAGCTCCCCCCTCGGTCTCACAACTAATGAAAAACTGTTTTTT
.,TRBJ2-1,.,TRBV20-1,16,CSASSTGTPYYNEQFF,TGCAGTGCTAGTTCGACCGGGACTCCCTACTACAATGAGCAGTTCTTC
TRBD2,TRBJ2-1,.,TRBV19,15,CASSPSGSKHNEQFF,TGTGCCAGTAGTCCCAGCGGGAGTAAGCACAATGAGCAGTTCTTC
.,TRBJ1-4,.,TRBV5-1,13,CASGRGGDEKLFF,TGCGCCAGCGGCAGGGGTGGGGATGAAAAACTGTTTTTT
.,TRBJ2-7,once,TRBV27,13,CASSLGPLGEQYF,TGTGCCAGCAGTTTAGGGCCCCTTGGCGAGCAGTACTTC
.,TRBJ1-2,.,TRBV18,13,CASSPPGGYGYTF,TGTGCCAGCTCACCACCAGGGGGCTATGGCTACACCTTC
TRBD2,TRBJ2-1,.,TRBV11-2,18,CASSLGYIGPSGMGEQFF,TGTGCCAGCAGCTTAGGTTATATTGGTCCTAGCGGGATGGGTGAGCAGTTCTTC
.,TRBJ2-1,.,TRBV27,14,CASSPGSSYNEQFF,TGTGCCAGCAGTCCCGGCAGCTCCTACAATGAGCAGTTCTTC
TRBD1,TRBJ1-2,.,TRBV6-5,15,CASSFLPDRGRGYTF,TGTGCCAGCAGTTTCCTCCCTGACAGGGGACGAGGCTACACCTTC
.,TRBJ2-7,.,TRBV5-8,11,CASSFGYEQYF,TGTGCCAGCAGCTTTGGGTACGAGCAGTACTTC
TRBD1,TRBJ1-6,.,TRBV5-1,16,CASSLATGERYSPLHF,TGCGCCAGCAGCTTGGCCACAGGGGAACGGTATTCACCCCTCCACTTT
.,TRBJ1-5,.,TRBV24-1,16,CATSAQKGGRNQPQHF,TGTGCCACCAGTGCTCAAAAGGGGGGGAGAAATCAGCCCCAGCATTTT
.,TRBJ1-1,.,TRBV11-2,13,CASSLGRNTEAFF,TGTGCCAGCAGCTTAGGGAGAAACACTGAAGCTTTCTTT
.,TRBJ2-2,few,TRBV6-4,13,CASSGTDTGELFF,TGTGCCAGCAGCGGGACTGACACCGGGGAGCTGTTTTTT
.,TRBJ1-6,.,TRBV4-2,17,CASSQVALGPRNSPLHF,TGTGCCAGCAGCCAAGTGGCCCTAGGACCGAGGAATTCACCCCTCCACTTT
.,TRBJ2-1,.,TRBV7-2,15,CASSLRLDAYNEQFF,TGTGCCAGCAGCTTACGGCTGGACGCTTACAATGAGCAGTTCTTC
.,TRBJ2-7,.,TRBV11-3,13,CASSLQEGGEQYF,TGTGCCAGCAGCCTACAGGAAGGGGGTGAGCAGTACTTC
.,TRBJ1-2,.,TRBV7-9,13,CASSPTGGYGYTF,TGTGCCAGCAGTCCAACCGGGGGCTATGGCTACACCTTC
TRBD1,TRBJ1-5,.,TRBV7-2,14,CASSNRQGSQPQHF,TGTGCCAGCAGCAACCGACAGGGCTCCCAGCCCCAGCATTTT
TRBD1,TRBJ1-3,.,TRBV19,15,CASTPPQGAGNTIYF,TGTGCCAGTACCCCGCCTCAGGGGGCGGGAAACACCATATATTTT
.,TRBJ1-5,.,TRBV27,16,CASSVGPWGSNQPQHF,TGTGCCAGCAGTGTGGGGCCTTGGGGGAGCAATCAGCCCCAGCATTTT
.,TRBJ2-2,.,TRBV7-6,15,CASSLGARLTGELFF,TGTGCCAGCAGCTTAGGGGCCAGGCTGACCGGGGAGCTGTTTTTT
.,TRBJ1-6,.,TRBV9,14,CASSPGATNSPLHF,TGTGCCAGCAGCCCAGGGGCGACTAATTCACCCCTCCACTTT
.,TRBJ2-2,.,TRBV29-1,15,CSGQRGTGRTGELFF,TGCAGCGGACAAAGAGGGACTGGCCGCACCGGGGAGCTGTTTTTT
.,TRBJ2-3,.,TRBV4-3,18,CASSQVLGAGTFTDTQYF,TGCGCCAGCAGCCAAGTCCTGGGAGCAGGGACTTTCACAGATACGCAGTATTTT
TRBD1,TRBJ1-3,.,TRBV2,15,CASRADRNWGNTIYF,TGTGCCAGCAGGGCGGACAGGAATTGGGGAAACACCATATATTTT
TRBD1,TRBJ2-1,.,TRBV10-3,13,CAIPGQGAHEQFF,TGTGCCATTCCGGGACAGGGGGCCCATGAGCAGTTCTTC
.,TRBJ1-6,.,TRBV4-3,15,CASSQRRTANSPLHF,TGCGCCAGCAGCCAACGGAGGACTGCGAATTCACCCCTCCACTTT
.,TRBJ2-7,.,TRBV7-6,13,CASSLVAGREQYF,TGTGCCAGCAGCTTAGTTGCGGGGCGCGAGCAGTACTTC
TRBD1,TRBJ2-7,once,TRBV6-5,13,CASSSQGAYEQYF,TGTGCCAGCAGTTCGCAGGGGGCATACGAGCAGTACTTC
TRBD2,TRBJ2-2,.,TRBV2,16,CASSEEGAGAVGELFF,TGTGCCAGCAGTGAAGAGGGAGCGGGAGCCGTCGGGGAGCTGTTTTTT
TRBD1,TRBJ1-5,.,TRBV2,14,CASSEEGADQPQHF,TGTGCCAGCAGTGAAGAGGGGGCCGATCAGCCCCAGCATTTT
.,TRBJ2-7,.,TRBV4-3,13,CASPRGTIYEQYF,TGCGCCAGCCCTCGGGGGACAATCTACGAGCAGTACTTC
TRBD2,TRBJ2-2,.,TRBV10-3,18,CAISTGTSGGAGTGELFF,TGTGCCATCAGTACCGGGACTAGCGGGGGGGCCGGCACCGGGGAGCTGTTTTTT
TRBD1,TRBJ1-4,.,TRBV6-2/TRBV6-3,17,CASSYDLTGGANEKLFF,TGTGCCAGCAGTTACGACCTCACAGGGGGCGCCAATGAAAAACTGTTTTTT
.,TRBJ1-2,.,TRBV5-1,16,CASSLASGGDNYGYTF,TGCGCCAGCAGCTTGGCCTCTGGCGGGGACAACTATGGCTACACCTTC
.,TRBJ1-3,.,TRBV7-9,13,CASSPIPGNTIYF,TGTGCCAGCAGCCCGATCCCTGGAAACACCATATATTTT
.,TRBJ2-3,.,TRBV4-2,16,CASSQGGAGDTDTQYF,TGTGCCAGCAGCCAAGGGGGGGCGGGGGACACAGATACGCAGTATTTT
.,TRBJ1-1,.,TRBV6-5,14,CASTSPRANTEAFF,TGTGCCAGCACTTCGCCCAGGGCAAACACTGAAGCTTTCTTT
.,TRBJ2-6,.,TRBV6-2/TRBV6-3,15,CASSYRGSGANVLTF,TGTGCCAGCAGTTACAGGGGTTCTGGGGCCAACGTCCTGACTTTC
.,TRBJ2-2,.,TRBV10-1,16,CASSDVVHGGSGELFF,TGCGCCAGCAGTGATGTCGTCCACGGTGGATCCGGGGAGCTGTTTTTT
TRBD1,TRBJ2-7,few,TRBV2,12,CASSRDSYEQYF,TGTGCCAGCAGCCGGGACAGCTACGAGCAGTACTTC
.,TRBJ1-5,once,TRBV2,14,CASSADGGNQPQHF,TGTGCCAGCAGTGCAGACGGAGGCAATCAGCCCCAGCATTTT
.,TRBJ1-5,.,TRBV7-5,18,CARSSDGRTTHGNQPQHF,TGTGCCAGAAGCTCCGACGGCCGGACAACGCATGGCAATCAGCCCCAGCATTTT
.,TRBJ2-7,.,TRBV18,16,CASSPELSGSSYEQYF,TGTGCCAGCTCACCGGAACTGTCAGGGTCCTCCTACGAGCAGTACTTC
TRBD1,TRBJ2-7,.,TRBV5-8,17,CASSLTARGQGAYEQYF,TGTGCCAGCAGCTTAACGGCCCGCGGACAGGGGGCTTACGAGCAGTACTTC
TRBD1,TRBJ1-1,.,TRBV4-3,15,CASSQVYRGNTEAFF,TGCGCCAGCAGCCAAGTCTACAGGGGGAACACTGAAGCTTTCTTT
.,TRBJ1-1,.,TRBV9,12,CASSVGGGPAFF,TGTGCCAGCAGCGTAGGTGGGGGGCCAGCTTTCTTT
TRBD1,TRBJ1-5,.,TRBV18,15,CASSPEGAGNQPQHF,TGTGCCAGCTCACCAGAGGGGGCGGGTAATCAGCCCCAGCATTTT